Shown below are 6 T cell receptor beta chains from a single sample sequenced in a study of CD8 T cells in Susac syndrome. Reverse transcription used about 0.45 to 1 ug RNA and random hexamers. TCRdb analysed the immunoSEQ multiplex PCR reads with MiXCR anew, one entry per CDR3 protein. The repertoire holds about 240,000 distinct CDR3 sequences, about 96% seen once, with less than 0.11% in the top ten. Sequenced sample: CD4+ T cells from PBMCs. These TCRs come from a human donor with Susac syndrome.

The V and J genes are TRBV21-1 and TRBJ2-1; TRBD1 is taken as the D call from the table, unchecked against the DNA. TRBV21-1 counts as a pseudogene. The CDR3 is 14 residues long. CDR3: CASSIRTAYNEQFF. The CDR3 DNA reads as TGTGCCAGCAGCATAAGGACAGCCTACAATGAGCAGTTCTTC.

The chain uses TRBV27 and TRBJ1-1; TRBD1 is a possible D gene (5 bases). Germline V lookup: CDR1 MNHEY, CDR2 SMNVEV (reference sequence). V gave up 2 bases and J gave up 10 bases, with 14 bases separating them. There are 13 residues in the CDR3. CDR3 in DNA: TGTGCCAGCAGTTTAAATTCAGGGACCCCAGCTTTCTTT. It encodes CASSLNSGTPAFF.

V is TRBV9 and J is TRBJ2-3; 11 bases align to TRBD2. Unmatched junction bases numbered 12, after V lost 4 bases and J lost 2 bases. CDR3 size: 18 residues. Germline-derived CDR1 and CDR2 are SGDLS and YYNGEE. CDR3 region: CASSSTSGTSQPTDTQYF. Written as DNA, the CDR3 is TGTGCCAGCAGCTCGACTAGCGGGACAAGTCAACCCACAGATACGCAGTATTTT.

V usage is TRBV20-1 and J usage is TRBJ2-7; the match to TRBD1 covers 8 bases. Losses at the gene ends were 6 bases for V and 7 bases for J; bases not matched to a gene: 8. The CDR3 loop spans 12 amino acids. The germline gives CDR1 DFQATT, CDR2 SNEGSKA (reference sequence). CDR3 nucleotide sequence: TGCAGTGCCCAATGGACAGGGCTTGAGCAGTACTTC. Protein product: CSAQWTGLEQYF.

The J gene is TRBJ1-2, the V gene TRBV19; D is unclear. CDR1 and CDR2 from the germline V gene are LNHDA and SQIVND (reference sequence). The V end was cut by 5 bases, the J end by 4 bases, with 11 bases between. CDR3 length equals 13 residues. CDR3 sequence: CASSPTRSYGYTF. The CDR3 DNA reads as TGTGCCAGTAGTCCCACGAGATCCTATGGCTACACCTTC.

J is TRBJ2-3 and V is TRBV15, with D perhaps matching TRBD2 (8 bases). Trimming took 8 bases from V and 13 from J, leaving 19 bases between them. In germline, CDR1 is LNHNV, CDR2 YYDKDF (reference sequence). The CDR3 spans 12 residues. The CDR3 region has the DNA TGTGCCACCCAGGGGGGGCGGGAGGCCGAGTATTTT. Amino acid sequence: CATQGGREAEYF.